This T cell receptor beta chain was observed in a study of T cells in Graves' hyperthyroidism and ophthalmopathy. Across the whole study: Peripheral blood was collected at initial diagnosis, before any treatment.

Germline values: CDR1 LNHNV, CDR2 YYDKDF (reference sequence). Trimming cost V 3 bases and J 5 bases; bases outside gene matches: 7. This CDR3 has 15 residues. Findings of the study overall: The blood repertoire included most of the expanded thyroid clonotypes above 0.001.

Amplified regions were TCR beta CDR3 sequences from RNA transcripts. Researchers ran a first-round RT-PCR on the TCR CDR3 using the HTBI primer set. TCRdb recomputed calls from the multiplex PCR reads with MiXCR, one row per CDR3 protein. The table lists hundreds of thousands of distinct CDR3 sequences, under 25% of them singletons. On this clonotype: What it binds is not known.

Fresh peripheral blood, more than 8 ml of it, supplied the PBMCs. This sequence was found in a young man with Graves' ophthalmopathy. V is TRBV15 and J is TRBJ2-3; 8 positions match TRBD1. Input material: blood. The CDR3 is CATSSRTGLQDTQYF. The CDR3 coding sequence is TGTGCCACCAGCAGTCGGACAGGGCTTCAAGATACGCAGTATTTT.